The rows below give T cell receptor beta chains drawn from one sample of a study of CD8 T cells in Susac syndrome. TCRdb reprocessed the immunoSEQ multiplex PCR reads with MiXCR, giving one entry per CDR3 protein. The data show 400,000 to 550,000 distinct CDR3 sequences, approximately 89% seen once. Sequencing input: CD8+ T cells from PBMCs. The receptors were gathered from a human donor with multiple sclerosis. Each CDR3 is given with its conserved first and last residue. D genes are given only for firm matches. Size is stated for part of the rows, as once, few or many counts, or as a class when the clone is expanded.

CDR3 protein: CASRPGGGNTIYF; CDR3 DNA: TGCGCCAGCAGACCAGGGGGAGGAAACACCATATATTTT; clone size: once; V gene: TRBV4-1; D gene: TRBD1; J gene: TRBJ1-3
CDR3 protein: CATSLWDGNTEAFF; CDR3 DNA: TGTGCCACCAGCTTGTGGGACGGGAACACTGAAGCTTTCTTT; clone size: NA; V gene: TRBV15; D gene: NA; J gene: TRBJ1-1
CDR3 protein: CASSLVLIVGGDEQFF; CDR3 DNA: TGTGCCAGCAGCTTAGTTCTAATTGTCGGCGGGGATGAGCAGTTCTTC; clone size: few; V gene: TRBV7-2; D gene: NA; J gene: TRBJ2-1
CDR3 protein: CASSFLAIGTDTQYF; CDR3 DNA: TGTGCCAGCAGCTTCCTAGCGATCGGCACAGATACGCAGTATTTT; clone size: NA; V gene: TRBV9; D gene: NA; J gene: TRBJ2-3
CDR3 protein: CASRRQGVNYGYTF; CDR3 DNA: TGTGCCAGCAGGAGACAGGGGGTTAACTATGGCTACACCTTC; clone size: NA; V gene: TRBV27; D gene: TRBD1; J gene: TRBJ1-2
CDR3 protein: CASSILGQGVLNSYNEQFF; CDR3 DNA: TGTGCCAGTAGTATCCTCGGTCAGGGCGTCCTTAACTCCTACAATGAGCAGTTCTTC; clone size: NA; V gene: TRBV19; D gene: NA; J gene: TRBJ2-1
CDR3 protein: CASSLVLAPADEQFF; CDR3 DNA: TGTGCCAGCAGTTTAGTACTAGCGCCGGCGGATGAGCAGTTCTTC; clone size: NA; V gene: TRBV6-5; D gene: TRBD2; J gene: TRBJ2-1
CDR3 protein: CASSAGTGFKSETQYF; CDR3 DNA: TGTGCCAGCAGCGCAGGGACAGGGTTTAAGTCAGAGACCCAGTACTTC; clone size: NA; V gene: TRBV11-2; D gene: TRBD1; J gene: TRBJ2-5
CDR3 protein: CASSLGPYLNTEAFF; CDR3 DNA: TGTGCCAGCAGCTTAGGCCCATACTTGAACACTGAAGCTTTCTTT; clone size: NA; V gene: TRBV7-2; D gene: NA; J gene: TRBJ1-1
CDR3 protein: CASSQALGNEQYF; CDR3 DNA: TGTGCCAGCAGCCAAGCATTGGGGAACGAGCAGTACTTC; clone size: NA; V gene: TRBV3-1; D gene: NA; J gene: TRBJ2-7
CDR3 protein: CASSLGQGAVGAEAFF; CDR3 DNA: TGTGCCAGCAGCTTGGGACAGGGGGCGGTGGGCGCTGAAGCTTTCTTT; clone size: NA; V gene: TRBV7-9; D gene: TRBD1; J gene: TRBJ1-1
CDR3 protein: CSARDVGTDVGEQFF; CDR3 DNA: TGCAGTGCTAGAGATGTGGGGACGGATGTAGGTGAGCAGTTCTTC; clone size: NA; V gene: TRBV20-1; D gene: NA; J gene: TRBJ2-1
CDR3 protein: CASSFGTAAETQYF; CDR3 DNA: TGTGCCAGCAGCTTCGGGACGGCCGCGGAGACCCAGTACTTC; clone size: few; V gene: TRBV5-4; D gene: NA; J gene: TRBJ2-5
CDR3 protein: CASSLHFRDLQYF; CDR3 DNA: TGTGCCAGCAGTCTACACTTTCGGGACCTGCAGTACTTC; clone size: NA; V gene: TRBV6-5; D gene: NA; J gene: TRBJ2-5
CDR3 protein: CASSFERGLYEQYF; CDR3 DNA: TGTGCCAGCAGCTTTGAGCGAGGCCTCTACGAGCAGTACTTC; clone size: NA; V gene: TRBV11-1; D gene: NA; J gene: TRBJ2-7
CDR3 protein: CASSQDFSGVEKLFF; CDR3 DNA: TGCGCCAGCAGCCAAGATTTCAGTGGGGTTGAAAAACTGTTTTTT; clone size: NA; V gene: TRBV4-1; D gene: NA; J gene: TRBJ1-4
CDR3 protein: CASREWVGVENEQFF; CDR3 DNA: TGTGCCAGCAGGGAGTGGGTGGGGGTGGAGAATGAGCAGTTCTTC; clone size: NA; V gene: TRBV2; D gene: NA; J gene: TRBJ2-1
CDR3 protein: CASSLPLDRGLPEQYF; CDR3 DNA: TGTGCCAGCAGTTTACCCCTGGACAGGGGGCTCCCCGAGCAGTACTTC; clone size: NA; V gene: TRBV28; D gene: TRBD1; J gene: TRBJ2-7
CDR3 protein: CSVRTGGSSNEQFF; CDR3 DNA: TGCAGCGTCAGAACAGGGGGCTCAAGCAATGAGCAGTTCTTT; clone size: few; V gene: TRBV29-1; D gene: TRBD1; J gene: TRBJ2-1
CDR3 protein: CASSHRDQPYEQYF; CDR3 DNA: TGTGCCAGCAGCCACCGGGACCAGCCCTACGAGCAGTACTTC; clone size: NA; V gene: TRBV3-1; D gene: NA; J gene: TRBJ2-7
CDR3 protein: CSASEDGSSYNEQFF; CDR3 DNA: TGCAGTGCTTCTGAAGACGGTAGCTCCTACAATGAGCAGTTCTTC; clone size: NA; V gene: TRBV20-1; D gene: NA; J gene: TRBJ2-1
CDR3 protein: CATRPGTTSTDTQYF; CDR3 DNA: TGTGCCACCCGTCCCGGGACAACGAGCACAGATACGCAGTATTTT; clone size: NA; V gene: TRBV15; D gene: NA; J gene: TRBJ2-3
CDR3 protein: CASSRTAGGNEKLFF; CDR3 DNA: TGTGCCAGCAGCCGGACAGCAGGGGGCAATGAAAAACTGTTTTTT; clone size: NA; V gene: TRBV5-4; D gene: TRBD1; J gene: TRBJ1-4
CDR3 protein: CASKEGGELFF; CDR3 DNA: TGTGCCAGCAAAGAAGGGGGGGAGCTGTTTTTT; clone size: NA; V gene: TRBV11-2; D gene: NA; J gene: TRBJ2-2
CDR3 protein: CASSGTGTGFYGYTF; CDR3 DNA: TGTGCCAGCAGCGGTACCGGGACAGGATTCTATGGCTACACCTTC; clone size: NA; V gene: TRBV5-6; D gene: TRBD1; J gene: TRBJ1-2
CDR3 protein: CASSLTPGAPSNEQFF; CDR3 DNA: TGTGCCAGCAGCTTAACACCAGGGGCCCCCTCCAATGAGCAGTTCTTC; clone size: NA; V gene: TRBV7-9; D gene: NA; J gene: TRBJ2-1
CDR3 protein: CASPNRAYTGELFF; CDR3 DNA: TGTGCCAGTCCAAACAGGGCCTACACCGGGGAGCTGTTTTTT; clone size: NA; V gene: TRBV11-2; D gene: NA; J gene: TRBJ2-2
CDR3 protein: CASSPAGANVLTF; CDR3 DNA: TGTGCCAGCAGTCCCGCCGGGGCCAACGTCCTGACTTTC; clone size: NA; V gene: TRBV27; D gene: NA; J gene: TRBJ2-6
CDR3 protein: CASSYGKDRGRRYEQYF; CDR3 DNA: TGTGCCAGCAGTTACGGTAAAGATCGGGGGCGACGGTACGAGCAGTACTTC; clone size: NA; V gene: TRBV6-5; D gene: NA; J gene: TRBJ2-7
CDR3 protein: CASSDWNQPQHF; CDR3 DNA: TGTGCCAGCTCCGACTGGAATCAGCCCCAGCATTTT; clone size: NA; V gene: TRBV25-1; D gene: NA; J gene: TRBJ1-5
CDR3 protein: CASRSPEGTMNTEAFF; CDR3 DNA: TGTGCCAGCAGGTCGCCAGAAGGGACCATGAACACTGAAGCTTTCTTT; clone size: once; V gene: TRBV12-3/TRBV12-4; D gene: NA; J gene: TRBJ1-1
CDR3 protein: CACSGQENTGELFF; CDR3 DNA: TGTGCCTGCTCGGGACAAGAGAACACCGGGGAGCTGTTTTTT; clone size: NA; V gene: TRBV30; D gene: NA; J gene: TRBJ2-2
CDR3 protein: CASGLATGVQEKLFF; CDR3 DNA: TGTGCTAGTGGTTTGGCGACAGGGGTGCAGGAAAAACTGTTTTTT; clone size: NA; V gene: TRBV12-5; D gene: TRBD1; J gene: TRBJ1-4
CDR3 protein: CASSFFGGDYNEQFF; CDR3 DNA: TGTGCCAGCAGCTTCTTCGGCGGGGACTACAATGAGCAGTTCTTC; clone size: once; V gene: TRBV11-1; D gene: NA; J gene: TRBJ2-1
CDR3 protein: CASSPVGAGDTQYF; CDR3 DNA: TGCGCCAGCAGCCCCGTTGGAGCGGGAGATACGCAGTATTTT; clone size: NA; V gene: TRBV4-1; D gene: NA; J gene: TRBJ2-3
CDR3 protein: CASSDVLAGDYNEQFF; CDR3 DNA: TGTGCCAGTAGCGACGTACTAGCGGGGGATTACAATGAGCAGTTCTTC; clone size: NA; V gene: TRBV19; D gene: TRBD2; J gene: TRBJ2-1
CDR3 protein: CASSQEWTVSSYEQYF; CDR3 DNA: TGTGCCAGCAGCCAAGAATGGACAGTGAGCTCCTACGAGCAGTACTTC; clone size: NA; V gene: TRBV4-2; D gene: NA; J gene: TRBJ2-7
CDR3 protein: CASSQGPLEKLFF; CDR3 DNA: TGCGCCAGCAGCCAGGGCCCACTTGAAAAACTGTTTTTT; clone size: NA; V gene: TRBV4-1; D gene: NA; J gene: TRBJ1-4
CDR3 protein: CAWRIVGVSGANVLTF; CDR3 DNA: TGTGCCTGGAGGATCGTGGGTGTGTCTGGGGCCAACGTCCTGACTTTC; clone size: NA; V gene: TRBV30; D gene: NA; J gene: TRBJ2-6
CDR3 protein: CASSLVPLTGELFF; CDR3 DNA: TGTGCCAGCAGTTTAGTACCCCTCACCGGGGAGCTGTTTTTT; clone size: NA; V gene: TRBV28; D gene: NA; J gene: TRBJ2-2
CDR3 protein: CATSDSKGDPSSYNEQFF; CDR3 DNA: TGTGCCACCAGTGATTCTAAAGGGGACCCGAGCTCCTACAATGAGCAGTTCTTC; clone size: NA; V gene: TRBV24-1; D gene: NA; J gene: TRBJ2-1
CDR3 protein: CASSLARDRGLNTEAFF; CDR3 DNA: TGTGCCAGCAGCTTGGCCCGGGACAGGGGGCTTAACACTGAAGCTTTCTTT; clone size: NA; V gene: TRBV5-6; D gene: TRBD1; J gene: TRBJ1-1
CDR3 protein: CASSQETSGRDNEQFF; CDR3 DNA: TGCGCCAGCAGCCAAGAGACTAGCGGGCGCGACAATGAGCAGTTCTTC; clone size: NA; V gene: TRBV4-1; D gene: TRBD2; J gene: TRBJ2-1
CDR3 protein: CASSIGLPETPPYEQYF; CDR3 DNA: TGTGCCAGCAGCATCGGACTCCCCGAAACTCCTCCCTACGAGCAGTACTTC; clone size: NA; V gene: TRBV12-3/TRBV12-4; D gene: NA; J gene: TRBJ2-7
CDR3 protein: CASRSVEAFF; CDR3 DNA: TGTGCCAGCAGGAGCGTGGAAGCTTTCTTT; clone size: NA; V gene: TRBV12-3/TRBV12-4; D gene: NA; J gene: TRBJ1-1
CDR3 protein: CASSQDYTGANTGELFF; CDR3 DNA: TGTGCCAGCAGCCAAGACTACACCGGGGCTAACACCGGGGAGCTGTTTTTT; clone size: NA; V gene: TRBV4-2; D gene: NA; J gene: TRBJ2-2
CDR3 protein: CASSLRALNQPQHF; CDR3 DNA: TGTGCCAGCAGCTTACGGGCCCTCAATCAGCCCCAGCATTTT; clone size: once; V gene: TRBV7-8; D gene: NA; J gene: TRBJ1-5
CDR3 protein: CASSPRGTAEAFF; CDR3 DNA: TGTGCCAGCAGCCCCCGGGGAACAGCTGAAGCTTTCTTT; clone size: once; V gene: TRBV27; D gene: NA; J gene: TRBJ1-1
CDR3 protein: CASSLSGDTAYEQYF; CDR3 DNA: TGTGCCAGCAGTTTATCGGGGGACACTGCCTACGAGCAGTACTTC; clone size: NA; V gene: TRBV27; D gene: NA; J gene: TRBJ2-7
CDR3 protein: CASSPLLGQRQETQYF; CDR3 DNA: TGTGCCAGCAGCCCACTCCTGGGACAGCGCCAAGAGACCCAGTACTTC; clone size: NA; V gene: TRBV3-1; D gene: TRBD1; J gene: TRBJ2-5
CDR3 protein: CASRLGGGNTEAFF; CDR3 DNA: TGTGCCAGCAGGCTAGGGGGCGGGAACACTGAAGCTTTCTTT; clone size: NA; V gene: TRBV27; D gene: TRBD1; J gene: TRBJ1-1
CDR3 protein: CASSFVTGVVNGQFF; CDR3 DNA: TGTGCCAGCAGCTTCGTCACGGGAGTAGTAAATGGGCAGTTCTTC; clone size: NA; V gene: TRBV5-4; D gene: NA; J gene: TRBJ2-1
CDR3 protein: CASSYTGGPYNEQFF; CDR3 DNA: TGTGCCAGCAGTTATACAGGGGGCCCCTACAATGAGCAGTTCTTC; clone size: NA; V gene: TRBV11-2; D gene: TRBD1; J gene: TRBJ2-1
CDR3 protein: CASSPRDRVRRLGNQPQHF; CDR3 DNA: TGTGCCAGCAGTCCCCGGGACAGGGTTCGGAGGTTGGGCAATCAGCCCCAGCATTTT; clone size: NA; V gene: TRBV6-2/TRBV6-3; D gene: TRBD1; J gene: TRBJ1-5
CDR3 protein: CASSTGERTEAFF; CDR3 DNA: TGTGCCAGCAGTACAGGGGAACGCACTGAAGCTTTCTTT; clone size: NA; V gene: TRBV27; D gene: TRBD1; J gene: TRBJ1-1
CDR3 protein: CAWSAGEWSGYTF; CDR3 DNA: TGTGCCTGGAGTGCCGGGGAGTGGAGTGGCTACACCTTC; clone size: NA; V gene: TRBV30; D gene: NA; J gene: TRBJ1-2
CDR3 protein: CASSPQVGNYGYTF; CDR3 DNA: TGTGCCAGCAGTCCTCAAGTCGGTAACTATGGCTACACCTTC; clone size: NA; V gene: TRBV6-1; D gene: NA; J gene: TRBJ1-2
CDR3 protein: CSARELTSGGFYNEQFF; CDR3 DNA: TGCAGTGCTAGAGAATTGACTAGCGGGGGATTTTACAATGAGCAGTTCTTC; clone size: once; V gene: TRBV20-1; D gene: TRBD2; J gene: TRBJ2-1
CDR3 protein: CASSEGWDEQFF; CDR3 DNA: TGTGCCAGCAGTGAAGGGTGGGATGAGCAGTTCTTC; clone size: NA; V gene: TRBV6-1; D gene: NA; J gene: TRBJ2-1
CDR3 protein: CASSEEGGSGANVLTF; CDR3 DNA: TGTGCCAGCAGTGAAGAGGGGGGCTCTGGGGCCAACGTCCTGACTTTC; clone size: NA; V gene: TRBV6-1; D gene: NA; J gene: TRBJ2-6